The 16 T cell receptor beta chains presented below share a single source sample, sequenced in a study of CD8 T cells in Susac syndrome. A quantity of about 0.5 to 1 ug RNA underwent reverse transcription using random hexamers. MiXCR, applied by TCRdb to the immunoSEQ multiplex PCR reads, yields one record per CDR3 protein. The profile shows fewer than 150,000 distinct CDR3 sequences, about 92% of them singletons. Sequenced: CD4+ T cells from PBMCs. These TCRs come from a human donor with multiple sclerosis.

The chain combines TRBV19 with TRBJ1-6, with D uncertain. CDR3 length equals 15 residues. V lost 5 bases, J lost 13 bases, and 21 bases lay in between. Germline CDR1 LNHDA, CDR2 SQIVND (reference sequence). The CDR3 loop is CASSQTGIPGSPLHF. CDR3 coding DNA: TGTGCCAGTAGTCAGACCGGGATCCCCGGCTCGCCCCTCCACTTT.

The CDR3 reads CASRSQSNTGELFF. CDR3 DNA: TGTGCCAGCAGGTCTCAGTCGAACACCGGGGAGCTGTTTTTT. This rearrangement joins TRBV12-3 or TRBV12-4 to TRBJ2-2; no definite D call. This CDR3 region has 14 residues. Trimming took 6 bases from V and 0 from J, leaving 8 bases between them.

V is TRBV4-2 and J is TRBJ1-6; D gene ambiguous. CDR3 length: 13 amino acids. Germline CDR1 reads LGHNA; CDR2 reads YNFKEQ. With 0 bases removed from V and 8 bases from J, the gap between germline ends came to 5 bases. For the CDR3, the DNA is TGTGCCAGCAGCCAAGAATCCCATTCACCCCTCCACTTT. It codes for CASSQESHSPLHF.

This chain links TRBV11-1 with TRBJ2-1, with 7 bases lining up with TRBD1. V was clipped by 1 base and J by 3 bases; unmatched bases: 6. The CDR3 covers 16 residues. Germline assignment: CDR1 SGHAT and CDR2 FQDESV (reference sequence). CDR3 sequence reads: CASSLDTGAGYNEQFF. In DNA form, the CDR3 reads TGTGCCAGCAGCTTAGATACAGGGGCCGGCTACAATGAGCAGTTCTTC.

The CDR3 DNA reads TGTGCCAGCAGCCGGGCGCGCGGCAATGAGCAGTTCTTC. It yields the protein CASSRARGNEQFF. The J gene is TRBJ2-1, the V gene TRBV3-1; unclear D gene. The CDR3 has 13 amino acids. V was trimmed by 4 bases and J by 6 bases, leaving 10 bases between them. Per the germline V gene, CDR1 is LGHDT and CDR2 is YNNKEL (reference sequence).

The chain's CDR3 is CASSLDIWEYNEQFF. In nucleotides, the CDR3 is TGTGCCAGCAGCTTAGATATTTGGGAGTACAATGAGCAGTTCTTC. The rearrangement joins TRBV7-2 to TRBJ2-1, with D tentatively TRBD2 (5 bases). The CDR3 consists of 15 residues. Germline V gene data show CDR1 as SGHTA and CDR2 as FQGNSA. Trimming pared 1 base from V and 4 bases from J, leaving 11 bases between.

V gene TRBV6-1 combines with J gene TRBJ1-6; TRBD1 might be the D (6 bases). The CDR3 extends over 16 amino acids. The germline V gene encodes CDR1 MNHNS and CDR2 SASEGT. Deletions cut 4 bases from V and 4 bases from J, with 14 bases between. The CDR3 loop reads CASSGPKGGYNSPLHF. The DNA for the CDR3 is TGTGCCAGCAGTGGCCCTAAAGGGGGGTATAATTCACCCCTCCACTTT.

This chain joins TRBV19 and TRBJ2-5, with D unclear. V lost 6 bases to trimming and J lost 4 bases, with 9 bases between them. CDR3 length equals 12 residues. Germline V gene lookup returns CDR1 LNHDA and CDR2 SQIVND (reference sequence). CDR3 DNA: TGTGCCAGTAGCCACGGACGAGAGACCCAGTACTTC. Translating it yields CASSHGRETQYF.

V is TRBV30 and J is TRBJ1-2; D is ambiguous. The germline CDR1 and CDR2 sequences are GTSNPN and SVGIG (reference sequence). V lost 0 bases, J lost 0 bases, and 5 bases lay in between. The CDR3 covers 13 residues. DNA for the CDR3: TGTGCCTGGAGTGTAGAGACTAACTATGGCTACACCTTC. It specifies CAWSVETNYGYTF.

This sequence joins TRBV28 and TRBJ2-5, with D possibly being TRBD2 (6 bases). Germline assignment: CDR1 MDHEN and CDR2 SYDVKM. V was clipped by 6 bases and J by 4 bases, with 15 bases between them. The length of the CDR3 is 14 residues. DNA of the CDR3: TGTGCCAGCAGCCTTCATAGCGGTTTAGAGACCCAGTACTTC. Translating it yields CASSLHSGLETQYF.

This chain uses TRBV6-1 with TRBJ1-2; no clear D. This CDR3 spans 12 amino acids. V lost 4 bases to trimming and J lost 2 bases, with 5 bases between them. Germline CDR1 is MNHNS and CDR2 is SASEGT. CDR3 coding DNA: TGTGCCAGCAGTGCCAAAAACTATGGCTACACCTTC. It is translated as CASSAKNYGYTF.

The gene calls are TRBV3-1 and TRBJ2-2, with 10 positions matching TRBD1. The CDR3 spans 15 residues. V was clipped by 6 bases and J by 6 bases; unmatched bases: 7. Per germline, CDR1 LGHDT and CDR2 YNNKEL (reference sequence). CDR3: CASRAGTGVAGELFF. CDR3 nucleotides: TGTGCCAGCAGGGCCGGGACAGGGGTGGCCGGGGAGCTGTTTTTT.

The chain is built from TRBV4-1 and TRBJ1-2; the D gene is possibly TRBD1 (6 bases). The CDR3 is made up of 14 amino acids. Trimming stripped 0 bases from V and 5 bases from J, with 10 bases between. Germline lookup yields CDR1 MGHRA and CDR2 YSYEKL. The DNA of the CDR3 is TGCGCCAGCAGCCAAGACGACAGGCCTTATGGCTACACCTTC. This encodes CASSQDDRPYGYTF.

The chain uses TRBV11-2 and TRBJ2-5; maybe TRBD2 (5 bases). The ends were cut back, 0 bases at V and 5 bases at J, with 13 bases in the middle. CDR1 SGHAT and CDR2 FQNNGV come from the germline V gene. The CDR3 runs to 15 residues. The CDR3 DNA reads TGTGCCAGCAGCTTAGACGGCCGGGATACGGAGACCCAGTACTTC. This codes for CASSLDGRDTETQYF.

The rearrangement joins TRBV29-1 to TRBJ1-1; D perhaps matches TRBD1 (5 bases). V was clipped by 7 bases and J by 0 bases, with 15 bases between them. The CDR3 is 14 amino acids. In germline, CDR1 is SQVTM, CDR2 ANQGSEA. The DNA of the CDR3 is TGCAGCGCCCTGTTCGGACACCTGAACACTGAAGCTTTCTTT. Its protein is CSALFGHLNTEAFF.

This clonotype was seen only once. J is TRBJ2-7 and V is TRBV19; 10 bases align to TRBD1. Trimming took 7 bases from V and 3 from J; bases not matched to a gene: 6. This CDR3 region has 14 residues. Per germline, CDR1 LNHDA and CDR2 SQIVND (reference sequence). DNA of the CDR3: TGTGCCAGTACCGGGACAGGGGTCTTCTACGAGCAGTACTTC. Translating gives CASTGTGVFYEQYF.